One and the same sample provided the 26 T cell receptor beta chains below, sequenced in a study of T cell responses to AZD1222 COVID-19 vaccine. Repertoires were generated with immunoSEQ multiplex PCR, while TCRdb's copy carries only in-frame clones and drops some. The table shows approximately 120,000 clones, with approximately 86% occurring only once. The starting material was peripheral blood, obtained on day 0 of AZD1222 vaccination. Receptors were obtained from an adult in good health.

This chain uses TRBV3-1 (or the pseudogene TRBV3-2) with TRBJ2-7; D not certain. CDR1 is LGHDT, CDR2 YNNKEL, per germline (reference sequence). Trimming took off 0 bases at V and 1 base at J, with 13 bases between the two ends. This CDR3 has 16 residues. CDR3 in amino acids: CASSQEWGGVSYEQYF. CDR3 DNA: TGTGCCAGCAGCCAAGAGTGGGGTGGGGTTTCCTACGAGCAGTACTTC.

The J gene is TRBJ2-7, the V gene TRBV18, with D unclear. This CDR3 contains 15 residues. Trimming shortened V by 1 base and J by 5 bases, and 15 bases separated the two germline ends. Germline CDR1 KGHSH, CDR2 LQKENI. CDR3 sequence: CASSPQTGASDEQYF. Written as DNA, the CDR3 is TGTGCCAGCTCACCACAGACGGGTGCTTCGGACGAGCAGTACTTC.

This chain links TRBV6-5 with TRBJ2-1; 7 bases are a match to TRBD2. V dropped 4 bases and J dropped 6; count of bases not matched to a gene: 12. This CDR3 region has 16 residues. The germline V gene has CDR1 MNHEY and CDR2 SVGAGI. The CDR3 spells CASSSRGGGLINEQFF. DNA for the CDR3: TGTGCCAGCAGTTCTCGGGGCGGGGGATTGATCAATGAGCAGTTCTTC.

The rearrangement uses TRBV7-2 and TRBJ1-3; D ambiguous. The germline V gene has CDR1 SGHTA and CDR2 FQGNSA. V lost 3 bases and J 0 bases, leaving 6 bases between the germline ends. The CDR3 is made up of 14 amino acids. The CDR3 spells CASSFTSSGNTIYF. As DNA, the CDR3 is TGTGCCAGCAGCTTCACAAGCTCTGGAAACACCATATATTTT.

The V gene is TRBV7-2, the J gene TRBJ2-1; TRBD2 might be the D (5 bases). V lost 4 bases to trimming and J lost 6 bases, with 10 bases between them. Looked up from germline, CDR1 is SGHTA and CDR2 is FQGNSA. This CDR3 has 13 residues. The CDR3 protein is CASSSPAGNEQFF. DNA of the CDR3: TGTGCCAGCAGCTCACCCGCGGGCAATGAGCAGTTCTTC.

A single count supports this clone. For the CDR3, the DNA is TGCGCCAGCAGCCGGGTCCCCGGGGCCGAGCAGTACTTC. It codes for CASSRVPGAEQYF. This sequence joins TRBV5-1 and TRBJ2-7; D may be TRBD1 or TRBD2 (5 bases each). The V end lost 4 bases, the J end lost 6 bases, and 14 bases lay between the germline ends. Germline V lookup: CDR1 SGHRS, CDR2 YFSETQ. The CDR3 has 13 amino acids.

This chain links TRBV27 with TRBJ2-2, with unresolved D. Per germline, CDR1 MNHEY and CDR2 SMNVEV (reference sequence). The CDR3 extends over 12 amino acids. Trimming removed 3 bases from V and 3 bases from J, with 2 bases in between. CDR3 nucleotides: TGTGCCAGCAGTTTGGACACCGGGGAGCTGTTTTTT. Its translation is CASSLDTGELFF.

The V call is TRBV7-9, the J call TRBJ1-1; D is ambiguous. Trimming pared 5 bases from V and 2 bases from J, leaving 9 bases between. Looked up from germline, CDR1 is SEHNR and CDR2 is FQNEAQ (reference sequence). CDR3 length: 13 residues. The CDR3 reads CASSRRENTEAFF. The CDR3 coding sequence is TGTGCCAGCAGCCGCAGAGAAAACACTGAAGCTTTCTTT.

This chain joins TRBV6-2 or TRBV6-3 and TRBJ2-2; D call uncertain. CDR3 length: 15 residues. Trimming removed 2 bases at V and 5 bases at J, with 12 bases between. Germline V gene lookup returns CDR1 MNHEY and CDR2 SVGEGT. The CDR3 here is CASSYRVGSTGELFF. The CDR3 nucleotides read TGTGCCAGCAGTTACAGGGTAGGGTCTACCGGGGAGCTGTTTTTT.

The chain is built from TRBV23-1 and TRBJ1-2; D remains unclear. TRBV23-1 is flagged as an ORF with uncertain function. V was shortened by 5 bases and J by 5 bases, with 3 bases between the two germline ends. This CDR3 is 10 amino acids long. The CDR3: CASSGYGYTF. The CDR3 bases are TGCGCCAGCAGTGGGTATGGCTACACCTTC.

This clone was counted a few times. The CDR3 DNA is TGTGCCAGCAGGACGACTAGCGGACACACAGATACGCAGTATTTT. Amino acids: CASRTTSGHTDTQYF. The J gene is TRBJ2-3, the V gene TRBV6-5, with 9 bases that match TRBD2. Germline CDR1 and CDR2: MNHEY and SVGAGI. Trimming removed 6 bases from V and 2 bases from J; junction bases left unmatched: 6. This CDR3 is built from 15 residues.

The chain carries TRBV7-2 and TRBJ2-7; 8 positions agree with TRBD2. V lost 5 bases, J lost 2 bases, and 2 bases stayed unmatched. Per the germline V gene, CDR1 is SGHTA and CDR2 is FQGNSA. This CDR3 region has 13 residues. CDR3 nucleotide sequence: TGTGCCAGCAGCGAGGGACTAGCCTACGAGCAGTACTTC. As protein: CASSEGLAYEQYF.

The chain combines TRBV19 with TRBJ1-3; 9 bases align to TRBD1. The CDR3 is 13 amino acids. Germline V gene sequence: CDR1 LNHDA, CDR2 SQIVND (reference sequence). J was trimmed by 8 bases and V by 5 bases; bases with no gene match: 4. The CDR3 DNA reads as TGTGCCAGTAGTTCGGGACAGGGATACACCATATATTTT. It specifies CASSSGQGYTIYF.

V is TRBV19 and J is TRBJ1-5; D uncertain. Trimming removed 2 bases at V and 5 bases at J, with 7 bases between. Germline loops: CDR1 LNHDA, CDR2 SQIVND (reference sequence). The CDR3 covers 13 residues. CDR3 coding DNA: TGTGCCAGTAGTATACAGGACGATCAGCCCCAGCATTTT. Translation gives CASSIQDDQPQHF.

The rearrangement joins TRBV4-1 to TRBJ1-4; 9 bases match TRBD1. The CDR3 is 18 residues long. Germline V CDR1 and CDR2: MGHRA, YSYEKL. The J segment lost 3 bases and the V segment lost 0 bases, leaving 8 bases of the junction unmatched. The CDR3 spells CASSQEAQGAGSNEKLFF. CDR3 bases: TGCGCCAGCAGCCAAGAGGCACAGGGGGCTGGGTCTAATGAAAAACTGTTTTTT.

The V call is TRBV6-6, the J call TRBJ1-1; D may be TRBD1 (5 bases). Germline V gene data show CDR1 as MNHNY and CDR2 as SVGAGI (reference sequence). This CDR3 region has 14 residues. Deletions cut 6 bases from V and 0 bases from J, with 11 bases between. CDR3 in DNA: TGTGCCAGCAGACAGGAGAGTATGAACACTGAAGCTTTCTTT. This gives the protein CASRQESMNTEAFF.

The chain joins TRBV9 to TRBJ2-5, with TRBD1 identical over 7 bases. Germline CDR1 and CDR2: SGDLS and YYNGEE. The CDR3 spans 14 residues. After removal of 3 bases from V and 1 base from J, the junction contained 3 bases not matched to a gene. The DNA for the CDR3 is TGTGCCAGCAGCGGCCGGGACAGCCAAGAGACCCAGTACTTC. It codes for CASSGRDSQETQYF.

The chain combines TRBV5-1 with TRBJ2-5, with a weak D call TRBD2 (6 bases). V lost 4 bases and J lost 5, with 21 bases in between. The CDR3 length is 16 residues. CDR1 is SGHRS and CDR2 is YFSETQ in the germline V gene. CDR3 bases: TGCGCCAGCAGCCGAGGCGGGGACCCACGACAGGAGACCCAGTACTTC. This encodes CASSRGGDPRQETQYF.

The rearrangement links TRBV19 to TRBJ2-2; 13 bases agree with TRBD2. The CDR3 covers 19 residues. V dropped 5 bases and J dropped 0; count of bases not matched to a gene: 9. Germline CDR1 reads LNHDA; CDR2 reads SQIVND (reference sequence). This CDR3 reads CASSVGLAGVLANTGELFF. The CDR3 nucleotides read TGTGCCAGTAGTGTAGGACTAGCGGGGGTCCTAGCGAACACCGGGGAGCTGTTTTTT.

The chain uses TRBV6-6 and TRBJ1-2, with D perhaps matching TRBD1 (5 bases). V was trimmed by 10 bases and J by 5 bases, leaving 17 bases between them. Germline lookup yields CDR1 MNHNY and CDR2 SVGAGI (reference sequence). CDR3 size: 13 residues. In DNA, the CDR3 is TGTGCCACCAATGGGGCAGTAGGATATGGCTACACCTTC. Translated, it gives CATNGAVGYGYTF.

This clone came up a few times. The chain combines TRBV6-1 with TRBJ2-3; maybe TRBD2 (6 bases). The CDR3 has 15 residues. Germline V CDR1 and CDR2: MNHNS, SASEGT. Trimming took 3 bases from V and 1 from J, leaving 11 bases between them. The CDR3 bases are TGTGCCAGCAGTGATTCCGCGGGACGCACAGATACGCAGTATTTT. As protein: CASSDSAGRTDTQYF.

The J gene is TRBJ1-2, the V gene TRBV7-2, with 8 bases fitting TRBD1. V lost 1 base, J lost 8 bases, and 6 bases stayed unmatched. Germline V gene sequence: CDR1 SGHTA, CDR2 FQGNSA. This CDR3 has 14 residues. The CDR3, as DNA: TGTGCCAGCAGCTTAGAGCGGACAGGGACCGGCTACACCTTC. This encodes CASSLERTGTGYTF.

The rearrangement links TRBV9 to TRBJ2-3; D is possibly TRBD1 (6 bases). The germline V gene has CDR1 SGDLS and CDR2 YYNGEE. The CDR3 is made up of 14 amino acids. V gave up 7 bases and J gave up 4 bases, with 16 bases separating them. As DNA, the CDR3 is TGTGCCAGCGCAGTGGGGGCGGCCGCAGATACGCAGTATTTT. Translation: CASAVGAAADTQYF.

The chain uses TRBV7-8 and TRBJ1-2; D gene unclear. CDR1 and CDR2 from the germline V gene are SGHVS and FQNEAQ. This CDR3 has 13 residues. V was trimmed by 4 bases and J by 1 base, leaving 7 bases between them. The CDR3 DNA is TGTGCCAGCAGCTCGGACGTTAACTATGGCTACACCTTC. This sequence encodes CASSSDVNYGYTF. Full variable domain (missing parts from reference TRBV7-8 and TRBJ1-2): GAGVSQSPRYKVAKRGQDVALRCDPISGHVSLFWYQQALGQGPEFLTYFQNEAQLDKSGLPSDRFFAERPEGSVSTLKIQRTQQEDSAVYLCASSSDVNYGYTFGSGTRLTVV.

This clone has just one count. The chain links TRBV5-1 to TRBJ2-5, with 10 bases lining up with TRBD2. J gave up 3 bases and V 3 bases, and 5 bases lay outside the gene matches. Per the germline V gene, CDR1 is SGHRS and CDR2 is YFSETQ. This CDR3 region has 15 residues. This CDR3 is CASSSPLAGEETQYF. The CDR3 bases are TGCGCCAGCAGCTCCCCTCTAGCGGGGGAAGAGACCCAGTACTTC.

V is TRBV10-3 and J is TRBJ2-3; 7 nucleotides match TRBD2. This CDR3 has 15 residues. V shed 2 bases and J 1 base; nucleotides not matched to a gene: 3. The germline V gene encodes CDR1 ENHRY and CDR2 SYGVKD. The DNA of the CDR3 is TGTGCCATCAGTGAGCCGGGGAGGGGCACAGATACGCAGTATTTT. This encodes CAISEPGRGTDTQYF.